The clone carrying this T cell receptor (beta chain) turned up a few times. Its antigen remains unidentified. The germline V gene has CDR1 LNHNV and CDR2 YYDKDF (reference sequence). The CDR3 runs to 15 residues. Trimming took 3 bases from V and 3 from J; bases not matched to a gene: 6. This specimen comes from a study of T cell repertoires in cytomegalovirus infection. TCRdb reprocessed the reads via MiXCR and lists one record per CDR3 protein. The table lists 830,000 or so distinct CDR3 sequences, 32% of them singletons. The sequencing used cultured CD8+ T cells from PBMCs, collected from culture after CMV antigen stimulation. The clonotype was recovered from a human donor in good health (CMV status not recorded). Some clones in this sample may be carry-over from other donors' samples. The chain uses TRBV15 and TRBJ2-7; 9 nucleotides align to TRBD2. CDR3 protein: CATSSSGTSFYEQYF. CDR3 nucleotides: TGTGCCACCAGCAGCTCCGGGACTAGCTTCTACGAGCAGTACTTC.